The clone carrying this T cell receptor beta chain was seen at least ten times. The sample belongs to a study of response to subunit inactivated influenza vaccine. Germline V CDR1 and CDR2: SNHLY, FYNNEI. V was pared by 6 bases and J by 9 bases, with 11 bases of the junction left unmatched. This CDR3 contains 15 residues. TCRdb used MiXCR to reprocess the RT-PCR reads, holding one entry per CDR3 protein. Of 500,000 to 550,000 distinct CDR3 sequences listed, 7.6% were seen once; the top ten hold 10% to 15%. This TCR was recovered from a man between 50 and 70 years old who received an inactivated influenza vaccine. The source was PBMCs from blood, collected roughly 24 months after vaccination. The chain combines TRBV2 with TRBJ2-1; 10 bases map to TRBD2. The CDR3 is CASSPRTSGRSEQFF. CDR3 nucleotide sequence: TGTGCCAGCAGCCCCAGGACTAGCGGTCGTTCTGAGCAGTTCTTC.